This T cell receptor (beta chain) appears in the sequencing data of a study of blood T cells in healthy people across ages. Study conclusions and caveats: No one knew whether donors had CMV, which possibly confounded expanded clonotype changes.

This clonotype was seen at least ten times. The antigen remains undetermined. Then a second PCR, running roughly 7 to 11 cycles, was carried out with a sample-barcoded 5' primer and a J-beta primer mix. A single record per CDR3 protein comes from TCRdb applying MiXCR to the 5' RACE reads. The sample shows fewer than 2 million distinct CDR3 sequences, 35% to 50% of them seen only once. Germline CDR1 is MDHEN and CDR2 is SYDVKM. J gave up 2 bases and V 1 base, and 2 bases lay outside the gene matches. This CDR3 region has 16 residues. This TCR came from a human donor in good health. The material sequenced was blood. The chain is built from TRBV28 and TRBJ2-5; 12 bases match TRBD2. The DNA of the CDR3 is TGTGCCAGCAGTTTATCGCTAGCGGGGGGGCAAGAGACCCAGTACTTC. Encoded protein: CASSLSLAGGQETQYF.